This record covers a single T cell receptor (beta chain). Its specificity is not known. This sample was taken from a study of blood T cells in healthy people across ages. Study-wide results and limits: The unsorted PBMCs prevented any conclusive comparison of naive versus antigen-experienced cells.

The CDR3 has 17 amino acids. Germline V gives CDR1 MGHDK, CDR2 SYGVNS. V was trimmed by 2 bases and J by 0 bases, leaving 11 bases between them. It was with a sample-barcoded 5' primer and a J-beta primer mix that a second PCR of about 6 to 12 cycles was run. The authors tagged each cDNA molecule using a template-switch adaptor with 12 random nucleotides. MiXCR, applied by TCRdb to the 5' RACE reads, yields one record per CDR3 protein. This sample has about a million distinct CDR3 sequences, with more than 30% found just once. The source material was blood. The chain carries TRBV25-1 and TRBJ1-6; D not certain. The source of this sequence is a man aged 18 to 29 in good health. CDR3 sequence reads: CASSEGTEGSYNSPLHF. The DNA of the CDR3 is TGTGCCAGCAGTGAAGGCACGGAGGGCTCCTATAATTCACCCCTCCACTTT.